What follows are 9 T cell receptor beta chains derived from one specimen sequenced in a study of blood T cell repertoires in COVID-19. The method was immunoSEQ multiplex PCR; TCRdb's version includes in-frame clones alone and lacks a portion of them. The table shows a few hundred thousand clones, with roughly 84% occurring only once. Sequenced: PBMCs or T cells enriched from blood (not recorded which). The receptors come from a woman aged 30 to 39 who had recovered from COVID-19.

The chain has TRBV5-1 and TRBJ1-3; tentative D call: TRBD1 (6 bases). The CDR3 totals 14 residues. V shed 3 bases and J shed 0 bases, with 7 bases lying between them. The V gene's germline CDR1 is SGHRS and CDR2 YFSETQ. CDR3 DNA sequence: TGCGCCAGCAGCTCCAGGGGCTCTGGAAACACCATATATTTT. The encoded protein is CASSSRGSGNTIYF.

The chain uses TRBV2 and TRBJ2-1; TRBD1 aligns across 9 bases. The CDR3 loop spans 14 amino acids. Germline V CDR1 and CDR2: SNHLY, FYNNEI. J gave up 6 bases and V 6 bases, and 6 bases lay outside the gene matches. CDR3 in amino acids: CASRGQGFSNEQFF. The CDR3 DNA reads TGTGCCAGCAGGGGACAGGGTTTTAGCAATGAGCAGTTCTTC. Drawing the rest from reference TRBV2 and TRBJ2-1, the complete variable domain is EPEVTQTPSHQVTQMGQEVILRCVPISNHLYFYWYRQILGQKVEFLVSFYNNEISEKSEIFDDQFSVERPDGSNFTLKIRSTKLEDSAMYFCASRGQGFSNEQFFGPGTRLTVL.

The chain links TRBV5-8 to TRBJ1-5, with D tentatively TRBD1 (5 bases). Germline CDR1 reads SGHTS; CDR2 reads YDEGEE. The CDR3 spans 15 residues. Trimming took 4 bases from V and 8 from J, leaving 19 bases between them. CDR3 residues: CASSQDIGGSEPQHF. The CDR3 DNA follows: TGTGCCAGCAGCCAGGATATTGGGGGGTCGGAGCCCCAGCATTTT.

J is TRBJ1-5 and V is TRBV19; 10 positions agree with TRBD1. Per the germline V gene, CDR1 is LNHDA and CDR2 is SQIVND (reference sequence). Losses at the gene ends were 10 bases for V and 5 bases for J; bases not matched to a gene: 14. There are 16 residues in the CDR3. CDR3 nucleotides: TGTGCCACTAAAGGACAGGGGGTTAAATTTGATCAGCCCCAGCATTTT. Translation: CATKGQGVKFDQPQHF.

This chain connects TRBV4-3 to TRBJ2-3, with 9 bases fitting TRBD2. Germline trimming cut 0 bases from V and 5 bases from J; bases unmatched to any gene: 12. Germline values: CDR1 LGHNA, CDR2 YSLEER. The CDR3 covers 18 residues. CDR3 in DNA: TGCGCCAGCAGCCAAGATCTAAGCCGCGGGGGGGCCATAGATACGCAGTATTTT. Its translation is CASSQDLSRGGAIDTQYF.

V and J are TRBV7-8 and TRBJ1-6, with D possibly TRBD1 on 5 matching bases. Germline lookup yields CDR1 SGHVS and CDR2 FQNEAQ. Trimming removed 1 base from V and 7 bases from J, with 14 bases in between. This CDR3 is built from 16 residues. The CDR3 nucleotides read TGTGCCAGCAGCTTAGAGGCAGGGATGGCGAATTCACCCCTCCACTTT. This translates into CASSLEAGMANSPLHF.

The V call is TRBV19, the J call TRBJ1-2; tentative D call: TRBD1 (5 bases). The ends were cut back, 0 bases at V and 6 bases at J, with 8 bases in the middle. Per germline, CDR1 LNHDA and CDR2 SQIVND (reference sequence). The CDR3 sequence is 13 residues long. The CDR3 region is CASSIETANGYTF. CDR3 DNA: TGTGCCAGTAGTATAGAGACAGCTAATGGCTACACCTTC. The full variable domain, with the rest looked up from reference TRBV19 and TRBJ1-2, is DGGITQSPKYLFRKEGQNVTLSCEQNLNHDAMYWYRQDPGQGLRLIYYSQIVNDFQKGDIAEGYSVSREKKESFPLTVTSAQKNPTAFYLCASSIETANGYTFGSGTRLTVV.

As regards this clone: The sample has other DNA sequences that encode this CDR3 too. The V call is TRBV10-3, the J call TRBJ1-2; 7 nucleotides match TRBD1. Trimming cost V 11 bases and J 8 bases; bases outside gene matches: 11. This CDR3 comprises 12 residues. The germline CDR1 and CDR2 sequences are ENHRY and SYGVKD. The CDR3 coding sequence is TGTGCCTCCAACAAACAGGGGCAAGGCTACACCTTC. Amino acids: CASNKQGQGYTF.

The chain has TRBV5-5 and TRBJ1-4; D is undetermined. The CDR3 sequence is 13 residues long. Germline CDR1 reads SGHKS; CDR2 reads YYEKEE (reference sequence). Trimming left V 0 bases short and J 7 bases short, with 7 bases between. The CDR3 sequence: CASSLGAREKLFF. The DNA of the CDR3 is TGTGCCAGCAGCTTGGGGGCGCGTGAAAAACTGTTTTTT.